The 17 T cell receptor beta chains below come from one sample, sequenced in a study of T cells in Graves' hyperthyroidism and ophthalmopathy (dated by TCRdb to between 2018 and 2020). The method behind the library was multiplex PCR. Sequencing instrument: Illumina HiSeq 2000. Amplification of TCR beta CDR3 regions was carried out from RNA transcripts. A first-round RT-PCR of the TCR CDR3 used the HTBI primer set with the Qiagen OneStep RT-PCR kit. TCRdb ran its own pipeline on the public reads, namely fastp trimming at Q25 and MiXCR clone calling, and kept in-frame beta chains. Rows matching on CDR3 protein sequence are summarized as one entry with the most common DNA and genes. The sample table shows fewer than 650,000 distinct CDR3 sequences, and approximately 13% are seen once. Of the sample, less than 6% falls within the top ten clones. Sequencing was done on a sample of blood. The receptor set was obtained from a woman aged 30 to 39 with Graves' hyperthyroidism that later progressed to Graves' ophthalmopathy.

In this sample, this clonotype turned up a few times. V usage is TRBV9 and J usage is TRBJ2-7, with D uncertain. Germline V gives CDR1 SGDLS, CDR2 YYNGEE. This CDR3 has 14 residues. V lost 0 bases to trimming and J lost 2 bases, with 9 bases between them. The CDR3 region has the DNA TGTGCCAGCAGCGTAGGGCCGGACGCCTACGAGCAGTACTTC. It translates to CASSVGPDAYEQYF. The full variable domain, in which reference TRBV9 and TRBJ2-7 provide the parts outside the CDR3, is DSGVTQTPKHLITATGQRVTLRCSPRSGDLSVYWYQQSLDQGLQFLIQYYNGEERAKGNILERFSAQQFPDLHSELNLSSLELGDSALYFCASSVGPDAYEQYFGPGTRLTVT.

This clonotype was detected many times. The chain employs TRBV11-2 and TRBJ2-2; 14 bases line up with TRBD2. The CDR3 is 15 residues long. Germline lookup yields CDR1 SGHAT and CDR2 FQNNGV. V dropped 6 bases and J dropped 5; count of bases not matched to a gene: 2. The CDR3 region is CASRGLAGDTGELFF. CDR3 bases: TGTGCCAGCAGGGGACTAGCGGGAGATACCGGGGAGCTGTTTTTT.

Of note for this clonotype: This sequence may be a read error, since a much larger clone differs from it by one base. The gene calls are TRBV6-2 or TRBV6-3 and TRBJ1-1; 7 bases are a match to TRBD1. The CDR3 length is 15 residues. Germline values: CDR1 MNHEY, CDR2 SVGEGT. V was clipped by 2 bases and J by 5 bases; unmatched bases: 8. In DNA, the CDR3 is TGTGCCAGCAGTTACCCAAGACAGGGTGGGACTGAAGCTTTCTTT. It is translated as CASSYPRQGGTEAFF.

This clonotype was seen at least ten times. V usage is TRBV11-2 and J usage is TRBJ2-7; TRBD2 matches at 9 bases. Germline lookup yields CDR1 SGHAT and CDR2 FQNNGV. CDR3 size: 15 residues. Losses at the gene ends were 1 base for V and 3 bases for J; bases not matched to a gene: 4. The CDR3, as DNA: TGTGCCAGCAGCTTAGTGGCGGGAGGGGTCTACGAGCAGTACTTC. Its protein product is CASSLVAGGVYEQYF.

This clonotype has at least ten counts. V usage is TRBV29-1 and J usage is TRBJ2-5; 8 nucleotides agree with TRBD2. This CDR3 is 13 amino acids long. Losses at the gene ends were 4 bases for V and 1 base for J; bases not matched to a gene: 2. Germline assignment: CDR1 SQVTM and CDR2 ANQGSEA. The CDR3 sequence is CSVGGRPQETQYF. The CDR3 coding sequence is TGCAGCGTTGGCGGGAGGCCCCAAGAGACCCAGTACTTC.

At least ten counts were recorded for this clonotype. This chain connects TRBV11-2 to TRBJ2-2; TRBD2 might be the D (6 bases). The ends were cut back, 1 base at V and 6 bases at J, with 15 bases in the middle. Looked up from germline, CDR1 is SGHAT and CDR2 is FQNNGV. The CDR3 is made up of 16 amino acids. CDR3 DNA sequence: TGTGCCAGCAGCTTAGTTTCGGGAGCTCGGGCCGGGGAGCTGTTTTTT. Translation: CASSLVSGARAGELFF.

This clonotype came up many times. The chain carries TRBV27 and TRBJ1-1; the D gene is possibly TRBD1 (5 bases). CDR1 is MNHEY and CDR2 is SMNVEV in the germline V gene (reference sequence). The V end lost 5 bases, the J end lost 1 base, and 17 bases lay between the germline ends. This CDR3 contains 16 residues. The CDR3 reads CASSALGRSPNTEAFF. The CDR3 DNA is TGTGCCAGCAGTGCCCTGGGGCGCAGTCCGAACACTGAAGCTTTCTTT.

The gene calls are TRBV20-1 and TRBJ1-4; D might be TRBD1 (5 bases). Deletions cut 1 base from V and 8 bases from J, with 14 bases between. The CDR3 is 14 amino acids. Per germline, CDR1 DFQATT and CDR2 SNEGSKA (reference sequence). In nucleotides, the CDR3 is TGCAGTGCTAGAGGAGGGGACCTTAGGGAAAAACTGTTTTTT. Residues: CSARGGDLREKLFF.

At least ten counts were recorded for this clonotype. V gene TRBV7-3 combines with J gene TRBJ2-1, with no clear D. Trimming took off 4 bases at V and 6 bases at J, with 10 bases between the two ends. Germline V lookup: CDR1 SGHTA, CDR2 FQGTGA. This CDR3 is 13 amino acids long. The CDR3, as DNA: TGTGCCAGCAGCTCCCGGGTAGCCAATGAGCAGTTCTTC. The encoded protein is CASSSRVANEQFF.

The chain recombines TRBV5-1 with TRBJ2-7; D call uncertain. Germline assignment: CDR1 SGHRS and CDR2 YFSETQ. V lost 6 bases, J lost 3 bases, and 7 bases lay in between. This CDR3 is built from 11 residues. Here the CDR3 reads CASMDGYEQYF. The CDR3 DNA reads TGCGCCAGCATGGACGGCTACGAGCAGTACTTC.

This clonotype has just a few counts. The rearrangement joins TRBV27 to TRBJ1-5, with D possibly being TRBD1 (5 bases). This CDR3 contains 14 residues. V shed 3 bases and J shed 2 bases, with 8 bases lying between them. From germline, CDR1 is MNHEY and CDR2 SMNVEV (reference sequence). CDR3 region: CASSFIRGNQPQHF. As DNA, the CDR3 is TGTGCCAGCAGTTTTATCAGGGGCAATCAGCCCCAGCATTTT.

This clonotype was recorded many times. J is TRBJ2-5 and V is TRBV30; maybe TRBD2 (5 bases). The length of the CDR3 is 11 residues. Germline loops: CDR1 GTSNPN, CDR2 SVGIG (reference sequence). V was pared by 8 bases and J by 1 base, with 8 bases between. The CDR3, as DNA: TGTGCCACGGACTTCCAAGAGACCCAGTACTTC. This gives the protein CATDFQETQYF.

A remark on this clonotype: The conserved final phenylalanine or tryptophan is absent from the CDR3, which likely points to a read error. V is TRBV27 and J is TRBJ2-7; TRBD2 matches at 7 bases. With 3 bases clipped from V and 4 bases from J, the junction kept 12 bases outside the gene matches. Germline V gives CDR1 MNHEY, CDR2 SMNVEV (reference sequence). This CDR3 spans 16 amino acids. This CDR3 reads CASSFAFRGSSYEQYL. In DNA form, the CDR3 reads TGTGCCAGCAGTTTCGCATTCCGCGGGAGTTCGTACGAGCAGTACCTC.

Many counts were recorded for this clonotype. The CDR3 protein is CASGFSGLGGSYNEQFF. Written as DNA, the CDR3 is TGTGCTAGTGGTTTCTCCGGGCTAGGAGGGTCCTACAATGAGCAGTTCTTC. The chain is built from TRBV12-5 and TRBJ2-1; D perhaps matches TRBD2 (6 bases). V was trimmed by 3 bases and J by 1 base, leaving 16 bases between them. This CDR3 has 17 amino acids. Germline CDR1 LGHNT, CDR2 FRNRAP.

This clonotype was seen at least ten times. The chain couples TRBV15 to TRBJ2-1; the D is unclear. V was clipped by 6 bases and J by 9 bases, with 15 bases between them. The CDR3 contains 13 residues. Germline V gene data show CDR1 as LNHNV and CDR2 as YYDKDF (reference sequence). CDR3 residues: CATSSTAIGEQFF. The CDR3 nucleotides are TGTGCCACCAGTAGTACAGCGATCGGTGAGCAGTTCTTC.

V usage is TRBV5-1 and J usage is TRBJ1-4; D is ambiguous. The CDR3 has 15 residues. V shed 4 bases and J shed 8 bases, with 18 bases lying between them. Germline CDR1 is SGHRS and CDR2 is YFSETQ. For the CDR3, the DNA is TGCGCCAGCAGCCCGGATCCTAATCTCCCGGAAAAACTGTTTTTT. Translation gives CASSPDPNLPEKLFF.

This clonotype was recorded at least ten times. The V and J genes are TRBV5-1 and TRBJ1-6; 10 bases fit TRBD1. Per germline, CDR1 SGHRS and CDR2 YFSETQ. CDR3 length equals 15 residues. The trim removed 4 bases at V and 9 bases at J, leaving 7 bases unmatched. The CDR3 protein is CASSLGQGGISPLHF. The CDR3 DNA is TGCGCCAGCAGCCTCGGACAGGGGGGAATTTCACCCCTCCACTTT.